This T cell receptor beta chain originates from a study of cytotoxic CD8 clonotypes in ibrutinib-treated CLL. Overall study: Partial response occurred in roughly 24 patients and complete response in 2; at median around 66 months, roughly 15 remained remitted and approximately twelve progressed. Broader study findings: Pretreatment clonality was elevated relative to age-matched healthy donors and paralleled circulating CD8+ T-cell counts.

On this clone: Its target is not known.

The method was immunoSEQ multiplex PCR; TCRdb's version includes in-frame clones alone and lacks a portion of them. In the table there are around 91,000 clones, 85% to 90% of which are singletons. The CDR3 length is 14 residues. Germline CDR1 reads SGDLS; CDR2 reads YYNGEE. The germline V and J ends were trimmed by 4 bases and 5 bases, with 15 bases remaining between them. The chain has TRBV9 and TRBJ2-5; maybe TRBD1 (6 bases). The sample here was PBMCs, taken before ibrutinib treatment. The receptor comes from a human donor with chronic lymphocytic leukemia. CDR3 DNA: TGTGCCAGCAGCCCAGGGGCCCCTGTGGAGACCCAGTACTTC. This translates into CASSPGAPVETQYF.